A single sample gave rise to the 15 T cell receptor beta chains below, sequenced in a study of beta chain features in type 1 diabetes. Of the isolated RNA, all was reverse transcribed, and so the sequenced material was expressed TCRB transcripts. The assay was immunoSEQ multiplex PCR, and TCRdb's table has in-frame clones only and misses some. The data hold fewer than 45,000 clones, with roughly 64% observed a single time. Sequencing was performed on Tregs from blood. These receptors all stem from a woman aged 25 to 39 in good health.

This clone is termed medium-sized (0.01 to 0.1%). The chain is built from TRBV7-3 and TRBJ2-1; TRBD2 aligns across 11 bases. The ends lost 2 bases at V and 7 bases at J; junction bases unmatched: 4. Per the germline V gene, CDR1 is SGHTA and CDR2 is FQGTGA. The CDR3 consists of 15 residues. The CDR3 DNA reads as TGTGCCAGCAGCTTAGGGACTAGCGGCACGAATGAGCAGTTCTTC. It encodes CASSLGTSGTNEQFF. The full variable domain, rest sourced from reference TRBV7-3 and TRBJ2-1, is GAGVSQTPSNKVTEKGKYVELRCDPISGHTALYWYRQSLGQGPEFLIYFQGTGAADDSGLPNDRFFAVRPEGSVSTLKIQRTERGDSAVYLCASSLGTSGTNEQFFGPGTRLTVL.

The chain uses TRBV7-3 and TRBJ1-2, with TRBD1 as a possible D gene (6 bases). The CDR3 runs to 15 residues. V lost 5 bases and J 7 bases, leaving 20 bases between the germline ends. Germline lookup yields CDR1 SGHTA and CDR2 FQGTGA. The chain's CDR3 is CASSPYPTGQTGYTF. CDR3 nucleotides: TGTGCCAGCAGCCCATACCCGACAGGTCAAACTGGCTACACCTTC.

The genes are TRBV6-6 and TRBJ2-3; D gene ambiguous. Trimming removed 5 bases from V and 5 bases from J, with 20 bases in between. Germline CDR1 MNHNY, CDR2 SVGAGI (reference sequence). The CDR3 extends over 16 amino acids. In nucleotides, the CDR3 is TGTGCCAGCAGTAACTGGCTGAGGCTTACCGAAGATACGCAGTATTTT. Protein product: CASSNWLRLTEDTQYF.

The rearrangement links TRBV7-2 to TRBJ2-7; 9 bases match TRBD1. The germline V gene has CDR1 SGHTA and CDR2 FQGNSA. V was clipped by 2 bases and J by 7 bases; unmatched bases: 9. This CDR3 is built from 15 residues. This CDR3 is CASSLSPGTGSEQYF. CDR3 in DNA: TGTGCCAGCAGCTTATCCCCCGGGACAGGGAGTGAGCAGTACTTC. The complete variable domain, with remaining parts taken from reference TRBV7-2 and TRBJ2-7, reads GAGVSQSPSNKVTEKGKDVELRCDPISGHTALYWYRQSLGQGLEFLIYFQGNSAPDKSGLPSDRFSAERTGGSVSTLTIQRTQQEDSAVYLCASSLSPGTGSEQYFGPGTRLTVT.

This rearrangement joins TRBV7-9 to TRBJ2-5; 10 positions match TRBD2. This CDR3 has 16 residues. Germline V lookup: CDR1 SEHNR, CDR2 FQNEAQ (reference sequence). The V gene end was trimmed by 5 bases and the J gene end by 5 bases; junction bases not matched to a gene: 11. CDR3 nucleotides: TGTGCCAGCAGCCCCCCCGGGCTAGCGGGAGTCGAGACCCAGTACTTC. Amino acid sequence: CASSPPGLAGVETQYF.

This chain uses TRBV29-1 with TRBJ2-5; unclear D gene. The CDR3 runs 16 residues. Germline assignment: CDR1 SQVTM and CDR2 ANQGSEA. V was pared by 3 bases and J by 7 bases, with 24 bases between. This CDR3 reads CSVETAIMGPPGTQYF. The CDR3 DNA is TGCAGCGTTGAGACCGCCATAATGGGTCCTCCGGGGACCCAGTACTTC.

As concerns this clone: Other DNA variants within this sample encode the same CDR3. V is TRBV15 and J is TRBJ2-7; 7 bases map to TRBD2. CDR3 length equals 13 residues. The germline gives CDR1 LNHNV, CDR2 YYDKDF (reference sequence). With 5 bases clipped from V and 3 bases from J, the junction kept 4 bases outside the gene matches. The CDR3 spells CATSREVGYEQYF. DNA for the CDR3: TGTGCCACCAGCCGGGAGGTAGGCTACGAGCAGTACTTC.

This clone was picked up a small number of times. This chain joins TRBV7-9 and TRBJ2-7; 8 bases map to TRBD2. The CDR3 length is 15 residues. The J segment lost 6 bases and the V segment lost 1 base, leaving 8 bases of the junction unmatched. Germline CDR1 is SEHNR and CDR2 is FQNEAQ (reference sequence). The CDR3 DNA reads TGTGCCAGCAGCTTAGGACTAGCGATTCGGGGCGAGCAGTACTTC. It encodes CASSLGLAIRGEQYF.

This chain uses TRBV19 with TRBJ2-2; 8 bases align to TRBD1. V lost 7 bases, J lost 2 bases, and 6 bases stayed unmatched. Germline values: CDR1 LNHDA, CDR2 SQIVND (reference sequence). This CDR3 comprises 15 residues. In DNA form, the CDR3 reads TGTGCCAGTAAGTTGGACAGGGAAAACACCGGGGAGCTGTTTTTT. Amino acid sequence: CASKLDRENTGELFF. Combining the CDR3 with reference TRBV19 and TRBJ2-2 gives the whole variable domain DGGITQSPKYLFRKEGQNVTLSCEQNLNHDAMYWYRQDPGQGLRLIYYSQIVNDFQKGDIAEGYSVSREKKESFPLTVTSAQKNPTAFYLCASKLDRENTGELFFGEGSRLTVL.

A few counts support this clone. The V call is TRBV6-6, the J call TRBJ2-1; D possibly corresponds to TRBD1 (8 bases). Looked up from germline, CDR1 is MNHNY and CDR2 is SVGAGI (reference sequence). This CDR3 comprises 12 residues. The V end was cut by 5 bases, the J end by 9 bases, with 11 bases between. CDR3 residues: CASSNRGGEQFF. In nucleotides, the CDR3 is TGTGCCAGCAGTAACAGGGGGGGTGAGCAGTTCTTC.

This chain connects TRBV5-1 to TRBJ1-6; 7 nucleotides match TRBD1. The length of the CDR3 is 17 residues. V trimming: 4 bases; J trimming: 0 bases; junction bases outside the gene matches: 7. In germline, CDR1 is SGHRS, CDR2 YFSETQ. The CDR3 is CASSLTGASSYNSPLHF. The CDR3 DNA is TGCGCCAGCAGCCTAACAGGGGCGAGCTCCTATAATTCACCCCTCCACTTT.

This rearrangement joins TRBV5-4 to TRBJ2-7; 7 bases align to TRBD1. In germline, CDR1 is SGHNT, CDR2 YYREEE (reference sequence). Losses at the gene ends were 4 bases for V and 5 bases for J; bases not matched to a gene: 12. The CDR3 runs 15 residues. The CDR3 nucleotides are TGTGCCAGCAGCCCCTATAGACAGGGATCAGACGAGCAGTACTTC. Translating gives CASSPYRQGSDEQYF.

This chain joins TRBV10-3 and TRBJ2-7, with unresolved D. The CDR3 runs to 11 residues. The V end was cut by 6 bases, the J end by 7 bases, with 10 bases between. The germline CDR1 and CDR2 sequences are ENHRY and SYGVKD. The CDR3 sequence is CAISLGGEQYF. CDR3 in DNA: TGTGCCATCAGCCTAGGTGGGGAGCAGTACTTC.

This clone was seen just once. The chain combines TRBV5-1 with TRBJ2-7; TRBD2 is a possible D gene (6 bases). V was cut by 2 bases and J by 1 base, with 16 bases left in between. CDR1 and CDR2 from the germline V gene are SGHRS and YFSETQ. The CDR3 contains 16 residues. The DNA for the CDR3 is TGCGCCAGCAGCTTCCTTTTGGGGGGAGAGTCCTACGAGCAGTACTTC. Residues: CASSFLLGGESYEQYF. Full variable domain (missing parts from reference TRBV5-1 and TRBJ2-7): KAGVTQTPRYLIKTRGQQVTLSCSPISGHRSVSWYQQTPGQGLQFLFEYFSETQRNKGNFPGRFSGRQFSNSRSEMNVSTLELGDSALYLCASSFLLGGESYEQYFGPGTRLTVT.

This clone has more than one count but fewer than ten. The chain joins TRBV6-5 to TRBJ2-3, with 8 bases matching TRBD1. This CDR3 is 15 amino acids long. Per the germline V gene, CDR1 is MNHEY and CDR2 is SVGAGI. J lost 3 bases, V lost 7 bases, and 9 bases had no gene match. The CDR3 sequence: CASKKRTGPTDTQYF. CDR3 in DNA: TGTGCCAGCAAGAAGAGGACAGGGCCGACAGATACGCAGTATTTT.